This T cell receptor beta chain was observed in a study of T cell repertoires in cytomegalovirus infection. At the level of the study: Recently described HLA-C-restricted plus well-studied HLA-B-restricted CMV epitopes were used. In public TCR beta signatures, there were indications of both CMV infection and matching HLA type.

The CDR3 consists of 15 residues. V lost 3 bases, J lost 4 bases, and 16 bases lay in between. Germline V CDR1 and CDR2: SGDLS, YYNGEE. Study outcomes and limitations: Summed public TCR beta family frequency identified CMV carriers bearing the relevant HLA. Dominating the ex vivo response were TCR beta clonotypes that were CMV-specific and HLA-C-restricted.

As concerns this clonotype: The antigen remains undetermined.

TCRdb reprocessed the reads with MiXCR, giving one entry per CDR3 protein. The sample yields hundreds of thousands of distinct CDR3 sequences, around a third seen once. The chain links TRBV9 to TRBJ1-1, with D possibly matching TRBD1 (5 bases). The sequence was collected from a human donor in good health (CMV status not recorded). Some clones in this sample may be carry-over from other donors' samples. The sample was cultured CD8+ T cells from PBMCs, taken from culture after CMV antigen stimulation. The CDR3 here is CASSGSGRLVTEAFF. The CDR3 DNA reads TGTGCCAGCAGCGGCTCGGGACGGTTAGTCACTGAAGCTTTCTTT.